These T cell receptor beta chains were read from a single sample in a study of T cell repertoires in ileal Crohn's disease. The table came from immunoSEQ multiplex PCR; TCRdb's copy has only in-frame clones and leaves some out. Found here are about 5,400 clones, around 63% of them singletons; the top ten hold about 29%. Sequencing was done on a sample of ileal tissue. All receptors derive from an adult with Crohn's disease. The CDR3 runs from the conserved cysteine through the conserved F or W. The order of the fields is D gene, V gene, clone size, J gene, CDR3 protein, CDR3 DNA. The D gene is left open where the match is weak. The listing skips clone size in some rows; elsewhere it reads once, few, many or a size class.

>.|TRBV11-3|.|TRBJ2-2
CASGGRGRLNTGELFF
TGTGCCAGCGGCGGGCGGGGCAGGTTAAACACCGGGGAGCTGTTTTTT
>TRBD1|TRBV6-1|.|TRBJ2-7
CAAQTGVVSYEQYF
TGTGCCGCTCAGACAGGGGTCGTCTCCTACGAGCAGTACTTC
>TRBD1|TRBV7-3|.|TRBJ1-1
CASKLPGTDRQAFF
TGTGCCAGCAAGCTTCCAGGGACAGATAGACAAGCTTTCTTT
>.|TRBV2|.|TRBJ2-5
CASSTKGGGQETQYF
TGTGCCAGCAGCACCAAGGGGGGGGGCCAAGAGACCCAGTACTTC
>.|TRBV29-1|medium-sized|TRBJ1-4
CSVGGGGGEKLFF
TGCAGCGTTGGAGGGGGGGGCGGTGAAAAACTGTTTTTT
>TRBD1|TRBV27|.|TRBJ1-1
CASRTGWTEAFF
TGTGCCAGCAGGACAGGGTGGACTGAAGCTTTCTTT
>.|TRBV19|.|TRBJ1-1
CASSIVYSGGRTEAFF
TGTGCCAGTAGTATCGTCTATTCGGGGGGCAGGACTGAAGCTTTCTTT
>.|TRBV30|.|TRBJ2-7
CAWRILRDWYEPYF
TGTGCCTGGAGGATCCTCCGGGATTGGTACGAGCCGTACTTC
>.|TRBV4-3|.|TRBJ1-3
CASSQDPAGRTIYF
TGCGCCAGCAGCCAAGATCCGGCAGGGCGGACCATATATTTT
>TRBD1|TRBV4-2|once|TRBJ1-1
CASSQDSGQGASEAFF
TGTGCCAGCAGCCAAGATTCTGGACAGGGGGCGTCTGAAGCTTTCTTT
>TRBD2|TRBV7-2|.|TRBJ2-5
CASSIRGGTETQYF
TGTGCCAGCAGCATCCGGGGGGGCACGGAGACCCAGTACTTC